The 27 T cell receptor beta chains below were found in one sample sequenced in a study of identifying expanded T cells in peripheral blood. The table came from immunoSEQ multiplex PCR; TCRdb's copy has only in-frame clones and leaves some out. The sample carries 75,000 to 100,000 clones, approximately 89% recorded once. The specimen was blood. The receptor set was obtained from a person aged 18 to 70 in good health.

The chain employs TRBV5-1 and TRBJ2-3; no definite D call. CDR3 size: 12 residues. V lost 2 bases, J lost 3 bases, and 4 bases lay in between. Per germline, CDR1 SGHRS and CDR2 YFSETQ. CDR3 bases: TGCGCCAGCAGCTTTTCTACAGATACGCAGTATTTT. Amino acid sequence: CASSFSTDTQYF.

This chain joins TRBV11-1 and TRBJ2-2; D is undetermined. This CDR3 contains 12 residues. From germline, CDR1 is SGHAT and CDR2 FQDESV (reference sequence). V was clipped by 3 bases and J by 6 bases, with 5 bases between them. CDR3 nucleotide sequence: TGTGCCAGCAGCTTTACGCCCGGGGAGCTGTTTTTT. Its translation is CASSFTPGELFF.

The genes are TRBV30 and TRBJ2-5, with TRBD1 matching over 7 bases. The J segment lost 4 bases and the V segment lost 5 bases, leaving 10 bases of the junction unmatched. CDR3 length equals 14 residues. Germline lookup yields CDR1 GTSNPN and CDR2 SVGIG (reference sequence). CDR3 DNA: TGTGCCTGGGGAGTTACAGGGGTTGGAGAGACCCAGTACTTC. It specifies CAWGVTGVGETQYF.

This chain uses TRBV9 with TRBJ1-4, with TRBD1 identical over 7 bases. There are 16 residues in the CDR3. V dropped 4 bases and J dropped 0; count of bases not matched to a gene: 6. Germline CDR1 reads SGDLS; CDR2 reads YYNGEE. Here the CDR3 DNA reads TGTGCCAGCAGCCCAAATACAGGGGCAACTAATGAAAAACTGTTTTTT. This sequence encodes CASSPNTGATNEKLFF.

This chain links TRBV4-1 with TRBJ1-4; weak D call: TRBD1 (5 bases). V dropped 1 base and J dropped 0 bases, with 12 bases sitting between them. CDR1 is MGHRA and CDR2 is YSYEKL in the germline V gene. The CDR3 sequence is 17 residues long. DNA for the CDR3: TGCGCCAGCAGCCAAGGGGAGGGGCCTGCAACTAATGAAAAACTGTTTTTT. Its translation: CASSQGEGPATNEKLFF.

This CDR3 is CASSLDRVSYNSPLHF. The CDR3 DNA sequence: TGTGCCAGCAGCTTAGACAGGGTCAGCTATAATTCACCCCTCCACTTT. V and J are TRBV7-6 and TRBJ1-6, with a possible D match to TRBD1 (6 bases). CDR1 and CDR2 (germline): SGHVS, FNYEAQ. V dropped 1 base and J dropped 3 bases, with 10 bases sitting between them. CDR3 length: 16 amino acids.

The chain couples TRBV18 to TRBJ1-1; no definite D call. Trimming removed 1 base from V and 1 base from J, with 10 bases in between. CDR1 and CDR2 from the germline V gene are KGHSH and LQKENI. The CDR3 has 15 residues. The CDR3 bases are TGTGCCAGCTCACCACGAAAGGACCCGAACACTGAAGCTTTCTTT. Translation: CASSPRKDPNTEAFF.

The gene calls are TRBV7-2 and TRBJ2-5; 8 bases fit TRBD1. The CDR3 is 14 amino acids. CDR1 and CDR2 (germline): SGHTA, FQGNSA. The V gene end was trimmed by 7 bases and the J gene end by 5 bases; junction bases not matched to a gene: 9. The CDR3 nucleotides read TGTGCCAGCAAGGAACCAGGGGGCAGGGAGACCCAGTACTTC. As protein: CASKEPGGRETQYF.

V usage is TRBV14 and J usage is TRBJ2-1, with D hard to call. This CDR3 is built from 13 residues. Trimming stripped 4 bases from V and 5 bases from J, with 9 bases between. Germline V CDR1 and CDR2: SGHDN, FVKESK. The CDR3 sequence is CASSPRIDNEQFF. The CDR3 DNA reads as TGTGCCAGCAGCCCGAGGATTGACAATGAGCAGTTCTTC.

J is TRBJ1-4 and V is TRBV29-1, with TRBD1 as a possible D gene (6 bases). This CDR3 is 16 amino acids long. V lost 7 bases and J 8 bases, leaving 26 bases between the germline ends. The germline V gene encodes CDR1 SQVTM and CDR2 ANQGSEA. CDR3 nucleotides: TGCAGCGCCAAAGGGACTGGGGCAGGGGCGGGGGAAAAACTGTTTTTT. It codes for CSAKGTGAGAGEKLFF.

The V gene is TRBV2, the J gene TRBJ1-5, with TRBD1 identical over 9 bases. The V and J ends lost 3 bases and 4 bases, in that order; junction bases with no gene match: 4. The CDR3 is 15 amino acids. Per the germline V gene, CDR1 is SNHLY and CDR2 is FYNNEI. The CDR3 loop reads CASSDGQGQNQPQHF. In DNA, the CDR3 is TGTGCCAGCAGTGACGGACAGGGGCAAAATCAGCCCCAGCATTTT.

The V and J genes are TRBV4-1 and TRBJ2-5; no firm D call. Germline loops: CDR1 MGHRA, CDR2 YSYEKL. The CDR3 loop spans 12 amino acids. V was pared by 0 bases and J by 5 bases, with 4 bases between. CDR3 residues: CASSQDLETQYF. For the CDR3, the DNA is TGCGCCAGCAGCCAAGATCTTGAGACCCAGTACTTC.

This chain uses TRBV5-6 with TRBJ2-2; D gene ambiguous. Germline CDR1 and CDR2: SGHDT and YYEEEE. The V gene lost 0 bases and the J gene lost 5 bases, with 17 bases spanning the gap. The CDR3 length is 17 residues. The CDR3 protein is CASSLDGSLTGTGELFF. For the CDR3, the DNA is TGTGCCAGCAGCTTGGATGGTAGCCTCACTGGGACCGGGGAGCTGTTTTTT. Complete variable domain (other parts from reference TRBV5-6 and TRBJ2-2): DAGVTQSPTHLIKTRGQQVTLRCSPKSGHDTVSWYQQALGQGPQFIFQYYEEEERQRGNFPDRFSGHQFPNYSSELNVNALLLGDSALYLCASSLDGSLTGTGELFFGEGSRLTVL.

J is TRBJ2-7 and V is TRBV21-1; TRBD2 reflects the table's D call only, with no check against the DNA. TRBV21-1 is noted as a pseudogene. CDR3 length: 17 amino acids. The CDR3 DNA follows: TGTGCCAGCAGCAAAGCGGTGACTAGCGGGAGAGGTAGTGAGCAGTACTTC. It specifies CASSKAVTSGRGSEQYF.

The chain combines TRBV5-1 with TRBJ1-2; maybe TRBD1 (5 bases). There are 13 residues in the CDR3. Germline V lookup: CDR1 SGHRS, CDR2 YFSETQ. V lost 4 bases to trimming and J lost 4 bases, with 11 bases between them. The CDR3 DNA reads as TGCGCCAGCAGCACCCAGGGTAGCTATGGCTACACCTTC. Translating it yields CASSTQGSYGYTF. The full variable domain, completed using reference TRBV5-1 and TRBJ1-2, is KAGVTQTPRYLIKTRGQQVTLSCSPISGHRSVSWYQQTPGQGLQFLFEYFSETQRNKGNFPGRFSGRQFSNSRSEMNVSTLELGDSALYLCASSTQGSYGYTFGSGTRLTVV.

The rearrangement joins TRBV19 to TRBJ2-2; 9 positions match TRBD2. The junction had 10 bases not matched to a gene; V was cut back by 6 bases and J by 2 bases. Per the germline V gene, CDR1 is LNHDA and CDR2 is SQIVND (reference sequence). This CDR3 has 17 amino acids. For the CDR3, the DNA is TGTGCCAGTAGGGATAGCGGGGGACCCACTAACACCGGGGAGCTGTTTTTT. Amino acids: CASRDSGGPTNTGELFF. The full variable domain, rest sourced from reference TRBV19 and TRBJ2-2, is DGGITQSPKYLFRKEGQNVTLSCEQNLNHDAMYWYRQDPGQGLRLIYYSQIVNDFQKGDIAEGYSVSREKKESFPLTVTSAQKNPTAFYLCASRDSGGPTNTGELFFGEGSRLTVL.

The gene calls are TRBV18 and TRBJ2-3; D remains unclear. The germline V gene encodes CDR1 KGHSH and CDR2 LQKENI. CDR3 size: 15 residues. The V and J ends lost 2 bases and 2 bases respectively, with 11 bases between them. The CDR3 nucleotides are TGTGCCAGCTCACCATTAGGTGGGGTCACAGATACGCAGTATTTT. This codes for CASSPLGGVTDTQYF.

The V gene is TRBV19, the J gene TRBJ1-1; no definite D call. This CDR3 is 14 amino acids long. CDR1 is LNHDA and CDR2 is SQIVND in the germline V gene (reference sequence). The V end lost 8 bases, the J end lost 1 base, and 14 bases lay between the germline ends. The CDR3 sequence is CASAFGRTNTEAFF. The CDR3 coding sequence is TGTGCCAGTGCCTTTGGACGGACGAACACTGAAGCTTTCTTT.

The J gene is TRBJ2-7, the V gene TRBV11-3, with 9 bases identical to TRBD1. V shed 8 bases, J shed 6 bases, and the junction held 8 bases outside the gene matches. Germline V gene sequence: CDR1 SGHNT, CDR2 YENEEA. CDR3 length: 13 residues. CDR3 nucleotide sequence: TGTGCCAGCCCGACAGGGGGGCTCTCCGAGCAGTACTTC. Its translation is CASPTGGLSEQYF.

CDR3 coding DNA: TGTGCCAGCAGCCCCGGACAGATTTACGAGCAGTACTTC. Translating it yields CASSPGQIYEQYF. The chain employs TRBV7-8 and TRBJ2-7, with D possibly matching TRBD1 (6 bases). The V end lost 5 bases, the J end lost 4 bases, and 12 bases lay between the germline ends. CDR1 and CDR2 (germline): SGHVS, FQNEAQ. The CDR3 contains 13 residues. The full variable domain, in which reference TRBV7-8 and TRBJ2-7 provide the parts outside the CDR3, is GAGVSQSPRYKVAKRGQDVALRCDPISGHVSLFWYQQALGQGPEFLTYFQNEAQLDKSGLPSDRFFAERPEGSVSTLKIQRTQQEDSAVYLCASSPGQIYEQYFGPGTRLTVT.

The chain couples TRBV6-1 to TRBJ2-6; no firm D call. This CDR3 contains 13 residues. Germline V gene sequence: CDR1 MNHNS, CDR2 SASEGT. V lost 8 bases to trimming and J lost 3 bases, with 8 bases between them. CDR3 loop: CASQIDGANVLTF. The DNA of the CDR3 is TGTGCCAGCCAAATTGATGGGGCCAACGTCCTGACTTTC.

The chain employs TRBV7-8 and TRBJ2-6; 7 bases are shared with TRBD1. The CDR3 consists of 16 residues. V gave up 2 bases and J gave up 2 bases; unmatched junction bases: 3. Germline V gene data show CDR1 as SGHVS and CDR2 as FQNEAQ. The CDR3 here is CASSLRQGAGANVLTF. CDR3 nucleotide sequence: TGTGCCAGCAGCTTAAGACAGGGCGCTGGGGCCAACGTCCTGACTTTC. Supplemented by reference TRBV7-8 and TRBJ2-6, the full variable domain reads GAGVSQSPRYKVAKRGQDVALRCDPISGHVSLFWYQQALGQGPEFLTYFQNEAQLDKSGLPSDRFFAERPEGSVSTLKIQRTQQEDSAVYLCASSLRQGAGANVLTFGAGSRLTVL.

The J gene is TRBJ2-7, the V gene TRBV7-2; no definite D call. V lost 1 base and J 2 bases, leaving 9 bases between the germline ends. CDR1 SGHTA and CDR2 FQGNSA come from the germline V gene. The CDR3 covers 14 residues. This chain's CDR3 is CASSLDGGTYEQYF. The CDR3 DNA reads TGTGCCAGCAGCTTAGATGGCGGCACCTACGAGCAGTACTTC.

The chain employs TRBV20-1 and TRBJ2-5; D remains ambiguous. This CDR3 is built from 10 residues. Germline CDR1 reads DFQATT; CDR2 reads SNEGSKA (reference sequence). V was pared by 6 bases and J by 2 bases, with 4 bases between. The CDR3 nucleotides are TGCAGTGCGGGGCAAGAGACCCAGTACTTC. This sequence encodes CSAGQETQYF.

The rearrangement joins TRBV27 to TRBJ2-5; D perhaps matches TRBD2 (6 bases). The V end was cut by 6 bases, the J end by 5 bases, with 25 bases between. The germline gives CDR1 MNHEY, CDR2 SMNVEV (reference sequence). This CDR3 is built from 17 residues. This chain's CDR3 is CASRSTLARGRWETQYF. The CDR3 nucleotides are TGTGCCAGCAGATCGACCCTAGCGCGGGGCAGGTGGGAGACCCAGTACTTC.

This clone was observed once. CDR3 sequence: CASSDPGRNYGYTF. CDR3 in DNA: TGTGCCAGCAGTGATCCAGGGAGGAACTATGGCTACACCTTC. The chain recombines TRBV25-1 with TRBJ1-2; D may be TRBD1 (5 bases). This CDR3 is built from 14 residues. Germline V gives CDR1 MGHDK, CDR2 SYGVNS. Trimming took 3 bases from V and 2 from J, leaving 10 bases between them.

This clone came up once. The chain employs TRBV6-5 and TRBJ1-5, with a tentative D call TRBD1 (6 bases). V shed 6 bases and J shed 6 bases, with 12 bases lying between them. Germline CDR1 reads MNHEY; CDR2 reads SVGAGI. This CDR3 region has 13 residues. CDR3 coding DNA: TGTGCCAGCAGCGACCGAGGGGGTCAGCCCCAGCATTTT. This translates into CASSDRGGQPQHF.